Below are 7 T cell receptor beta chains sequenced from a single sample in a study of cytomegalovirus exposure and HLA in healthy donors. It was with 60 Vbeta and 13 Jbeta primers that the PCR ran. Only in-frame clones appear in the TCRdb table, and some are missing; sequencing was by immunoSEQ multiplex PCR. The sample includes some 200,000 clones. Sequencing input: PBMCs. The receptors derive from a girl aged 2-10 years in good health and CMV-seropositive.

The CDR3 DNA reads as TGTGCCTGGACTAGCGGGAGGCCGAGCTCCTACAATGAGCAGTTCTTC. It yields the protein CAWTSGRPSSYNEQFF. The V call is TRBV30, the J call TRBJ2-1, with 11 bases lining up with TRBD2. Germline values: CDR1 GTSNPN, CDR2 SVGIG (reference sequence). Trimming took 4 bases from V and 0 from J; bases not matched to a gene: 5. This CDR3 comprises 16 residues.

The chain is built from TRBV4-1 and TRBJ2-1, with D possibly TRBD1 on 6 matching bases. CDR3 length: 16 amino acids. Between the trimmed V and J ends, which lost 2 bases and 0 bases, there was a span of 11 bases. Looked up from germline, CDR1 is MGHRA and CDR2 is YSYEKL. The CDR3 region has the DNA TGCGCCAGCAGCCAATACAGGGTTTTCTCCTACAATGAGCAGTTCTTC. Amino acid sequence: CASSQYRVFSYNEQFF.

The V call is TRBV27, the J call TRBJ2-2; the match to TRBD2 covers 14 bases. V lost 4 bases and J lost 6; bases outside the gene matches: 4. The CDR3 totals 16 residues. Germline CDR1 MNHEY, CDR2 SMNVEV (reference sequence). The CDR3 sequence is CASSWETSGRAGELFF. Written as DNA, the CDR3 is TGTGCCAGCAGTTGGGAGACTAGCGGGAGGGCCGGGGAGCTGTTTTTT.

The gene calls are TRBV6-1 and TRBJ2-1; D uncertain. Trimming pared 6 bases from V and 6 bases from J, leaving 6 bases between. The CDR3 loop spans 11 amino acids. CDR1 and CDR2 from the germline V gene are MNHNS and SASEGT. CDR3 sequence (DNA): TGTGCCAGCAGCATCGGCAATGAGCAGTTCTTC. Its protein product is CASSIGNEQFF.

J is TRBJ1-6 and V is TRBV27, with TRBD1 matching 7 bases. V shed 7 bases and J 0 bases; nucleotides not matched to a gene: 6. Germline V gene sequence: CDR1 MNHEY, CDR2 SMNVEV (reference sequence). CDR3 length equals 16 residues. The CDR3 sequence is CASTDSGGSYNSPLHF. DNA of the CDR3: TGTGCCAGCACCGATTCAGGGGGCTCCTATAATTCACCCCTCCACTTT.

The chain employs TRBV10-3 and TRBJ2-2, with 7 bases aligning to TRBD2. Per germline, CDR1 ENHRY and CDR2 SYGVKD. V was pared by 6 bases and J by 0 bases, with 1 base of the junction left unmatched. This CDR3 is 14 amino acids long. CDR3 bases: TGTGCCATCAGGAGCGGGACGAACACCGGGGAGCTGTTTTTT. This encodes CAIRSGTNTGELFF.

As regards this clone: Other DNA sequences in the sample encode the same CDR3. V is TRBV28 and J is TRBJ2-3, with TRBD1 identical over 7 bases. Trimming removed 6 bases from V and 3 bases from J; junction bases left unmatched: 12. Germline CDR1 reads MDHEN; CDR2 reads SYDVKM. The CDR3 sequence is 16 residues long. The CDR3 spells CASSSLRQGGTDTQYF. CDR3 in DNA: TGTGCCAGCAGCTCCCTCCGACAGGGTGGAACAGATACGCAGTATTTT.